This TCR beta chain was sequenced in a study of blood T cell repertoires in COVID-19. Study in general: T cells, B-cell-depleted T cells, or PBMCs supplied cDNA or gDNA.

Assay used: immunoSEQ multiplex PCR; TCRdb lists only in-frame clones, some missing. The repertoire has 250,000 or so clones, roughly nine tenths of them found once; the top ten carry more than 10%. This CDR3 is built from 13 residues. V lost 0 bases to trimming and J lost 6 bases, with 9 bases between them. Germline V lookup: CDR1 SGDLS, CDR2 YYNGEE. Participants were placed into cohorts based on the clinical history they reported. Two negative PCRs, clearance, or symptom resolution characterized the recovered Cohort 3 donors. This chain links TRBV9 with TRBJ1-1, with D hard to call. Specimen: PBMCs or T cells enriched from blood (not recorded which). The TCR sequence derives from a man younger than 40 who had recovered from COVID-19. The CDR3 reads CASSVVSGSEAFF. The CDR3 nucleotides are TGTGCCAGCAGCGTAGTTTCGGGGTCTGAAGCTTTCTTT.